The 17 T cell receptor beta chains in this list originate from one sample, sequenced in a study of cytomegalovirus exposure and HLA in healthy donors. Vbeta (60) and Jbeta (13) primers were used in the PCR. Sequencing used immunoSEQ multiplex PCR; TCRdb keeps in-frame clones, though not all of them. The sample shows 80,000 to 90,000 clones, roughly 74% of them seen only once. The sample taken for sequencing was PBMCs. All receptors derive from a man aged 35 to 55 in good health and CMV-seronegative.

CDR3 region: CAWSPRQAGYTF. The CDR3 DNA is TGTGCCTGGAGTCCCAGACAGGCGGGCTACACCTTC. The chain combines TRBV30 with TRBJ1-2; a weak D match, TRBD1 (6 bases). Between the trimmed V and J ends, which lost 2 bases and 8 bases, there was a span of 12 bases. The CDR3 totals 12 residues. CDR1 and CDR2 from the germline V gene are GTSNPN and SVGIG (reference sequence).

The rearrangement uses TRBV9 and TRBJ1-4; TRBD1 might be the D (5 bases). CDR3 size: 15 residues. Germline V gene sequence: CDR1 SGDLS, CDR2 YYNGEE. V lost 0 bases and J lost 6, with 12 bases in between. This chain's CDR3 is CASSVEEGRDEKLFF. CDR3 bases: TGTGCCAGCAGCGTAGAGGAGGGGCGCGATGAAAAACTGTTTTTT.

The V gene is TRBV28, the J gene TRBJ1-1, with 12 positions matching TRBD1. V gave up 4 bases and J gave up 8 bases; unmatched junction bases: 8. The length of the CDR3 is 15 residues. The germline V gene has CDR1 MDHEN and CDR2 SYDVKM. CDR3 sequence: CASSSPLGQGAEAFF. CDR3 bases: TGTGCCAGCAGTTCCCCCTTGGGACAGGGGGCCGAAGCTTTCTTT. Full variable domain (remainder filled in from reference TRBV28 and TRBJ1-1): DVKVTQSSRYLVKRTGEKVFLECVQDMDHENMFWYRQDPGLGLRLIYFSYDVKMKEKGDIPEGYSVSREKKERFSLILESASTNQTSMYLCASSSPLGQGAEAFFGQGTRLTVV.

V gene TRBV7-2 combines with J gene TRBJ1-1, with D uncertain. This CDR3 has 14 amino acids. Germline lookup yields CDR1 SGHTA and CDR2 FQGNSA. V was shortened by 3 bases and J by 0 bases, with 8 bases between the two germline ends. The CDR3 here is CASSFSTMNTEAFF. The CDR3, as DNA: TGTGCCAGCAGCTTTAGTACCATGAACACTGAAGCTTTCTTT.

This clone has more than one count but fewer than ten. The V gene is TRBV5-1, the J gene TRBJ2-3; 7 bases align to TRBD1. J lost 0 bases, V lost 2 bases, and 6 bases had no gene match. Germline V gives CDR1 SGHRS, CDR2 YFSETQ. The CDR3 runs 16 residues. The CDR3: CASSFTGTESTDTQYF. The CDR3, as DNA: TGCGCCAGCAGCTTCACCGGGACAGAGAGCACAGATACGCAGTATTTT.

The CDR3 loop is CASSHGQGAYGYTF. The CDR3 nucleotides read TGCGCCAGCAGCCACGGACAGGGTGCCTATGGCTACACCTTC. This chain links TRBV4-1 with TRBJ1-2, with 8 positions matching TRBD1. Germline V gene lookup returns CDR1 MGHRA and CDR2 YSYEKL. Losses at the gene ends were 3 bases for V and 4 bases for J; bases not matched to a gene: 4. The CDR3 is 14 residues long.

This clone was seen a few times. The CDR3 coding sequence is TGTGCCTGGAGTGTACGTGGTAGAGTAGCGGGGGACTACGAGCAGTACTTC. This sequence encodes CAWSVRGRVAGDYEQYF. This sequence joins TRBV30 and TRBJ2-7; 9 bases fit TRBD2. Unmatched junction bases numbered 12, after V lost 0 bases and J lost 3 bases. The CDR3 extends over 17 amino acids. Germline V gene sequence: CDR1 GTSNPN, CDR2 SVGIG (reference sequence).

The chain uses TRBV5-1 and TRBJ1-1, with 10 nucleotides matching TRBD1. Germline V gene data show CDR1 as SGHRS and CDR2 as YFSETQ. The CDR3 extends over 16 amino acids. The trim removed 4 bases at V and 6 bases at J, leaving 12 bases unmatched. Here the CDR3 DNA reads TGCGCCAGCAGCGCCGGGACAGGGGTGAGGAGGGCTGAAGCTTTCTTT. Encoded protein: CASSAGTGVRRAEAFF.

The gene calls are TRBV28 and TRBJ2-7, with D perhaps TRBD1 (5 bases). Germline-derived CDR1 and CDR2 are MDHEN and SYDVKM. The CDR3 sequence is 15 residues long. Trimming removed 3 bases at V and 0 bases at J, with 12 bases between. The CDR3 region has the DNA TGTGCCAGCAGTTTCGACAGCTTTAACTCCTACGAGCAGTACTTC. Amino acid sequence: CASSFDSFNSYEQYF.

The rearrangement links TRBV5-1 to TRBJ2-1, with TRBD1 matching over 10 bases. The CDR3 has 15 amino acids. CDR1 is SGHRS, CDR2 YFSETQ, per germline. Trimming cost V 5 bases and J 10 bases; bases outside gene matches: 12. CDR3 region: CASRPTGGAFWEQFF. The DNA for the CDR3 is TGCGCCAGCAGACCGACAGGGGGCGCTTTTTGGGAGCAGTTCTTC. The full variable domain, completed using reference TRBV5-1 and TRBJ2-1, is KAGVTQTPRYLIKTRGQQVTLSCSPISGHRSVSWYQQTPGQGLQFLFEYFSETQRNKGNFPGRFSGRQFSNSRSEMNVSTLELGDSALYLCASRPTGGAFWEQFFGPGTRLTVL.

This clone occurred a few times. The chain employs TRBV5-8 and TRBJ1-2, with D uncertain. Trimming took 4 bases from V and 8 from J, leaving 21 bases between them. Germline V gene data show CDR1 as SGHTS and CDR2 as YDEGEE. There are 15 residues in the CDR3. The CDR3 bases are TGTGCCAGCAGCAGAGGGTTGGTGAACTCGTGGGGCTACACCTTC. It codes for CASSRGLVNSWGYTF. The full variable domain, with the rest looked up from reference TRBV5-8 and TRBJ1-2, is EAGVTQSPTHLIKTRGQQATLRCSPISGHTSVYWYQQALGLGLQFLLWYDEGEERNRGNFPPRFSGRQFPNYSSELNVNALELEDSALYLCASSRGLVNSWGYTFGSGTRLTVV.

The chain uses TRBV4-2 and TRBJ1-5, with 7 bases aligning to TRBD1. The V gene's germline CDR1 is LGHNA and CDR2 YNFKEQ. The CDR3 runs to 16 residues. V lost 0 bases, J lost 5 bases, and 7 bases stayed unmatched. The CDR3 region is CASSQDRGQGDQPQHF. The CDR3 region has the DNA TGTGCCAGCAGCCAAGATCGGGGGCAGGGGGATCAGCCCCAGCATTTT.

The chain is built from TRBV9 and TRBJ2-3; D gene ambiguous. Germline V gene lookup returns CDR1 SGDLS and CDR2 YYNGEE. Trimming shortened V by 0 bases and J by 2 bases, and 10 bases separated the two germline ends. The CDR3 sequence is 15 residues long. Here the CDR3 reads CASSVVGSSTDTQYF. CDR3 in DNA: TGTGCCAGCAGCGTAGTTGGCAGTTCCACAGATACGCAGTATTTT. The full variable domain, in which reference TRBV9 and TRBJ2-3 provide the parts outside the CDR3, is DSGVTQTPKHLITATGQRVTLRCSPRSGDLSVYWYQQSLDQGLQFLIQYYNGEERAKGNILERFSAQQFPDLHSELNLSSLELGDSALYFCASSVVGSSTDTQYFGPGTRLTVL.

CDR3 bases: TGTGCCAGCAGTGGACAGGCTCCTGGCAACTATGGCTACACCTTC. The encoded protein is CASSGQAPGNYGYTF. V gene TRBV6-1 combines with J gene TRBJ1-2, with TRBD1 as a possible D gene (6 bases). Germline CDR1 and CDR2: MNHNS and SASEGT. The CDR3 consists of 15 residues. With 4 bases removed from V and 2 bases from J, the gap between germline ends came to 14 bases.

The J gene is TRBJ1-5, the V gene TRBV10-3; 8 nucleotides agree with TRBD1. CDR3 length: 13 residues. Germline CDR1 is ENHRY and CDR2 is SYGVKD. V lost 8 bases to trimming and J lost 6 bases; unmatched junction nucleotides: 6. CDR3 residues: CAIGQGRGQPQHF. DNA for the CDR3: TGTGCCATCGGACAGGGAAGGGGTCAGCCCCAGCATTTT.

The chain couples TRBV19 to TRBJ2-7; D might be TRBD2 (6 bases). Deletions cut 3 bases from V and 2 bases from J, with 11 bases between. Germline V gene sequence: CDR1 LNHDA, CDR2 SQIVND (reference sequence). The CDR3 runs to 14 residues. This CDR3 reads CASSIYRGTYEQYF. The CDR3 bases are TGTGCCAGTAGTATCTATCGGGGGACCTACGAGCAGTACTTC.

This clone has only a few counts. The chain has TRBV25-1 and TRBJ1-4, with D unclear. Germline CDR1 is MGHDK and CDR2 is SYGVNS. The ends were cut back, 1 base at V and 0 bases at J, with 6 bases in the middle. The CDR3 covers 15 residues. The CDR3 coding sequence is TGTGCCAGCAGTGAATGGAGGACAACTAATGAAAAACTGTTTTTT. This sequence encodes CASSEWRTTNEKLFF.